This TCR beta chain was identified in a study of cytomegalovirus exposure and HLA in healthy donors. 60 Vbeta and 13 Jbeta primers were used in PCR. TCRdb keeps only in-frame clones here, not all; method: immunoSEQ multiplex PCR. The sample totals about 140,000 clones. Study-level points and caveats: Upon later analysis, TCR association rates were observed to vary by HLA locus, being highest for DRB1 and lowest for HLA-C.

On this clone itself: Its antigen is still unknown.

CDR1 is SQVTM, CDR2 ANQGSEA, per germline. The ends lost 4 bases at V and 7 bases at J; junction bases unmatched: 1. The CDR3 loop spans 12 amino acids. Sequences were obtained from PBMCs. The chain uses TRBV29-1 and TRBJ2-1; 10 nucleotides match TRBD1. The source of this sequence is a woman aged 18 to 35 in good health and CMV-seronegative. As DNA, the CDR3 is TGCAGCGTTGGGGACAGGGGAAATGAGCAGTTCTTC. Protein sequence: CSVGDRGNEQFF.